This TCR beta chain was recovered during a study of T-cell memory formation after mild COVID-19. General observations from the study: The study found contracting CD4+ clones mainly in CM and EM and contracting CD8+ clones in EMRA. The authors left the SARS-CoV-2 specificity of second-wave clones peaking on day 37 unconfirmed.

This clonotype appeared a few times. Its specificity is unknown. From the 5' RACE reads, TCRdb called clonotypes with MiXCR, one entry per CDR3 protein. Of 550,000 to 700,000 distinct CDR3 sequences in the sample, roughly 17% were seen once. The germline V gene encodes CDR1 SGHNT and CDR2 YENEEA. CDR3 length: 17 amino acids. Trimming removed 0 bases at V and 0 bases at J, with 13 bases between. V is TRBV11-3 and J is TRBJ2-3; no reliable D call. This receptor was obtained from an adult woman who had mild COVID-19 (a few samples of this study predate the infection). Cell type and time point are not known. Sequenced sample: PBMCs or a T cell subset sorted from them (not recorded which). The DNA of the CDR3 is TGTGCCAGCAGCTTAGATTGGTGGGCAGGCAGCACAGATACGCAGTATTTT. It encodes CASSLDWWAGSTDTQYF.